The 30 T cell receptor beta chains below were found in one sample sequenced in a study of CD8+CD57+ T cells in acquired aplastic anemia. Researchers used genomic DNA as the template to profile TCR beta VDJ and CDR3. TCRdb processed the reads anew with MiXCR; each CDR3 protein has one entry. The sample gives hundreds of thousands of distinct CDR3 sequences, about two thirds of which show up once; 4% is in the top ten. The sequenced sample consisted of sorted CD4+, CD8+, or CD8+CD57+ T cells (not recorded which) from PBMCs. The receptors originated from a human donor in good health, serving as a control.

This sequence joins TRBV29-1 and TRBJ2-1; D is uncertain. The CDR3 runs to 12 residues. Germline V lookup: CDR1 SQVTM, CDR2 ANQGSEA. Trimming removed 7 bases from V and 5 bases from J, with 12 bases in between. The CDR3 region is CSASASDNEQFF. The CDR3 DNA sequence: TGCAGCGCCTCGGCAAGCGACAATGAGCAGTTCTTC.

As to this clonotype: Germline is not matched at one junction end, which may reflect a read error. This chain uses TRBV7-3 with TRBJ2-3; D unresolved. Germline CDR1 is SGHTA and CDR2 is FQGTGA. This CDR3 is built from 14 residues. CDR3: CASSSSQCTATLHF. CDR3 in DNA: TGTGCCAGCAGCTCATCCCAATGCACAGCTACGCTGCACTTT. Filled out from reference TRBV7-3 and TRBJ2-3, the complete variable domain reads GAGVSQTPSNKVTEKGKYVELRCDPISGHTALYWYRQSLGQGPEFLIYFQGTGAADDSGLPNDRFFAVRPEGSVSTLKIQRTERGDSAVYLCASSSSQCTATLHFGPGTRLTVL.

V usage is TRBV19 and J usage is TRBJ1-1; D is ambiguous. V was cut by 9 bases and J by 6 bases, with 26 bases left in between. The germline CDR1 and CDR2 sequences are LNHDA and SQIVND (reference sequence). This CDR3 region has 16 residues. The CDR3 loop reads CASSYCGRVGGPEAFF. CDR3 coding DNA: TGTGCCAGCAGTTACTGCGGTAGGGTGGGAGGGCCTGAAGCTTTCTTT.

This clonotype was observed at least ten times. The chain uses TRBV5-1 and TRBJ2-3, with TRBD2 as a possible D gene (5 bases). V lost 1 base, J lost 0 bases, and 6 bases lay in between. CDR3 length: 14 amino acids. Per the germline V gene, CDR1 is SGHRS and CDR2 is YFSETQ. As DNA, the CDR3 is TGCGCCAGCAGCTTGAGCGGAAGCACAGATACGCAGTATTTT. Amino acids: CASSLSGSTDTQYF.

This clonotype was found many times. A much larger clone is a single base away; this may be a read error. The V gene is TRBV15, the J gene TRBJ1-2; D uncertain. The V gene lost 0 bases and the J gene lost 8 bases, with 13 bases spanning the gap. Germline V lookup: CDR1 LNHNV, CDR2 YYDKDF (reference sequence). The CDR3 contains 14 residues. CDR3: CATSRDRAGWGYTF. CDR3 bases: TGTGCCACCAGCAGAGATAGGGCGGGTTGGGGCTACACCTTC.

Concerning this clonotype itself: Germline is not matched at one junction end, which may reflect a read error. The chain employs TRBV7-9 and TRBJ2-7; unclear D gene. Per the germline V gene, CDR1 is SEHNR and CDR2 is FQNEAQ (reference sequence). CDR3 length: 14 amino acids. The DNA of the CDR3 is TGTGCCAGCAGCTTTCGCACTTACACTGACGCTTTCTTTTTC. As protein: CASSFRTYTDAFFF. Variable domain in full (rest from reference TRBV7-9 and TRBJ2-7): DTGVSQNPRHKITKRGQNVTFRCDPISEHNRLYWYRQTLGQGPEFLTYFQNEAQLEKSRLLSDRFSAERPKGSFSTLEIQRTEQGDSAMYLCASSFRTYTDAFFFGPGTRLTVT.

This clonotype occurred once. The chain employs TRBV4-2 and TRBJ2-5; 10 bases agree with TRBD1. This CDR3 contains 15 residues. With 4 bases clipped from V and 4 bases from J, the junction kept 6 bases outside the gene matches. The V gene's germline CDR1 is LGHNA and CDR2 YNFKEQ. The CDR3 sequence: CASSPGQGIGETQYF. DNA of the CDR3: TGTGCCAGCAGCCCGGGACAGGGGATAGGAGAGACCCAGTACTTC.

The chain couples TRBV7-2 to TRBJ2-1; D gene uncertain. Germline V gene sequence: CDR1 SGHTA, CDR2 FQGNSA. The CDR3 is made up of 15 amino acids. V dropped 0 bases and J dropped 16 bases, with 22 bases sitting between them. The DNA of the CDR3 is TGTGCCAGCAGCTTAGCGCTGAGCTCCTATAATTCACCCTTCTTC. Protein: CASSLALSSYNSPFF.

As for this clonotype: The junction and the germline gene differ at one end; a read error may be behind it. The rearrangement links TRBV7-2 to TRBJ2-7; TRBD1 is a possible D gene (6 bases). The V gene's germline CDR1 is SGHTA and CDR2 FQGNSA. The CDR3 length is 15 residues. The CDR3 sequence: CASSLLQGNAHEQYF. Here the CDR3 DNA reads TGCGCCAGCAGCTTGTTACAGGGCAACGCCCACGAGCAGTACTTC.

The rearrangement links TRBV7-6 to TRBJ2-7, with a possible D match to TRBD2 (6 bases). This CDR3 spans 15 amino acids. CDR1 and CDR2 (germline): SGHVS, FNYEAQ. Trimming removed 2 bases at V and 12 bases at J, with 23 bases between. The CDR3 region is CASSLRNRLGLPTYF. The CDR3 region has the DNA TGTGCCAGCAGCTTACGCAATAGACTGGGACTCCCTACGTACTTC. The full variable domain, rest sourced from reference TRBV7-6 and TRBJ2-7, is GAGVSQSPRYKVTKRGQDVALRCDPISGHVSLYWYRQALGQGPEFLTYFNYEAQQDKSGLPNDRFSAERPEGSISTLTIQRTEQRDSAMYRCASSLRNRLGLPTYFGPGTRLTVT.

This clonotype was detected ten times or more. This rearrangement joins TRBV30 to TRBJ1-2; D gene ambiguous. The germline CDR1 and CDR2 sequences are GTSNPN and SVGIG (reference sequence). CDR3 length: 14 residues. Trimming cost V 5 bases and J 7 bases, with 20 bases left between them. The CDR3 protein is CAWHPAGEPLGYTF. The CDR3 DNA reads as TGTGCCTGGCACCCAGCCGGAGAGCCCCTTGGCTACACCTTC.

V and J are TRBV7-2 and TRBJ2-3, with 9 bases identical to TRBD2. This CDR3 has 16 amino acids. The ends lost 3 bases at V and 4 bases at J; junction bases unmatched: 8. The germline gives CDR1 SGHTA, CDR2 FQGNSA. In DNA form, the CDR3 reads TGTGCCAGCAGCTTCGCGACCGCGGGGGGGGCAGATACGCAGTATTTT. Protein product: CASSFATAGGADTQYF.

The V and J genes are TRBV20-1 and TRBJ2-3; the D gene is possibly TRBD1 (5 bases). The germline V and J ends were trimmed by 2 bases and 1 base, with 16 bases remaining between them. The V gene's germline CDR1 is DFQATT and CDR2 SNEGSKA (reference sequence). This CDR3 has 16 amino acids. The CDR3 spells CSARQNRNTGTDTQYF. The CDR3 DNA follows: TGCAGTGCTAGACAAAACAGGAACACTGGCACAGATACGCAGTATTTT.

V usage is TRBV2 and J usage is TRBJ2-7; D is ambiguous. CDR3 length equals 13 residues. The V end was cut by 5 bases, the J end by 3 bases, with 11 bases between. Germline lookup yields CDR1 SNHLY and CDR2 FYNNEI. CDR3 region: CASSRRNFYEQYF. CDR3 nucleotide sequence: TGTGCCAGCAGTAGGCGGAACTTCTACGAGCAGTACTTC.

The CDR3 loop is CSARSRVNDGYTF. DNA of the CDR3: TGCAGTGCTAGATCCAGGGTCAATGATGGCTACACCTTC. This chain joins TRBV20-1 and TRBJ1-2, with D perhaps matching TRBD1 (5 bases). V was shortened by 2 bases and J by 6 bases, with 13 bases between the two germline ends. CDR1 is DFQATT and CDR2 is SNEGSKA in the germline V gene (reference sequence). This CDR3 has 13 residues.

This chain joins TRBV6-4 and TRBJ1-1; D ambiguous. The CDR3 covers 12 residues. Trimming stripped 5 bases from V and 8 bases from J, with 12 bases between. CDR1 is MRHNA, CDR2 SNTAGT, per germline. CDR3 protein: CASSYYFGEAFF. CDR3 nucleotide sequence: TGTGCCAGCAGTTACTACTTCGGGGAAGCTTTCTTT.

The rearrangement uses TRBV12-3 or TRBV12-4 and TRBJ2-7, with 7 positions matching TRBD1. The CDR3 is made up of 15 amino acids. Trimming removed 6 bases from V and 5 bases from J; junction bases left unmatched: 13. The CDR3 loop reads CASSQGGRGFHEQYF. The CDR3 DNA is TGTGCCAGCAGCCAAGGGGGCAGGGGGTTTCACGAGCAGTACTTC.

In regard to this clonotype: This may be a read error: a much more frequent sequence differs by one nucleotide. The chain links TRBV24-1 to TRBJ2-7; D is unresolved. The V and J ends lost 7 bases and 9 bases respectively, with 24 bases between them. CDR1 KGHDR and CDR2 SFDVKD come from the germline V gene. The CDR3 spans 15 residues. CDR3 amino acids: CATSPSRLQRLWQYF. DNA for the CDR3: TGTGCCACCAGCCCAAGTAGGCTCCAGCGCCTATGGCAGTACTTC.

The chain couples TRBV24-1 to TRBJ1-5, with D tentatively TRBD1 (5 bases). Deletions cut 4 bases from V and 16 bases from J, with 22 bases between. The CDR3 consists of 14 residues. CDR1 is KGHDR and CDR2 is SFDVKD in the germline V gene. DNA of the CDR3: TGTGCCACCAGTGACGGAGGGGCCAAACAGCCACACCATTTT. Translated: CATSDGGAKQPHHF.

This clonotype was observed many times. The genes are TRBV7-2 and TRBJ1-3; D is unresolved. Germline loops: CDR1 SGHTA, CDR2 FQGNSA. The CDR3 has 14 amino acids. Trimming took 2 bases from V and 0 from J, leaving 5 bases between them. CDR3 DNA: TGTGCCAGCAGCTTATGGAGCTCTGGAAACACCATATATTTT. It encodes CASSLWSSGNTIYF.

This chain links TRBV19 with TRBJ1-6, with a possible D match to TRBD1 (5 bases). CDR1 LNHDA and CDR2 SQIVND come from the germline V gene (reference sequence). Trimming removed 8 bases at V and 10 bases at J, with 15 bases between. The CDR3 runs to 13 residues. The CDR3 sequence is CASGLAGDSPLHF. The CDR3 nucleotides read TGTGCCAGTGGACTAGCGGGGGACTCACCCCTCCACTTT.

A word on this clonotype: This is likely a read error, given that the CDR3 carries no conserved phenylalanine or tryptophan at its end. V usage is TRBV12-3 or TRBV12-4 and J usage is TRBJ2-3; the match to TRBD2 covers 11 bases. With 8 bases clipped from V and 1 base from J, the junction kept 8 bases outside the gene matches. The CDR3 totals 16 residues. The CDR3 spells CASSPLTSGGTDTQYS. In DNA, the CDR3 is TGTGCCAGCTCACCATTGACTAGCGGGGGCACAGATACGCAGTATTCT.

As to this clonotype: One end of the junction fails to match germline, which may point to a read error. The V and J genes are TRBV19 and TRBJ1-2; TRBD1 is a possible D gene (5 bases). The CDR3 contains 15 residues. Germline V gene lookup returns CDR1 LNHDA and CDR2 SQIVND (reference sequence). CDR3 residues: CASSARGVVGSGHPF. For the CDR3, the DNA is TGTGCCAGTAGCGCCCGGGGGGTGGTCGGCTCTGGCCACCCCTTT.

This clonotype was recorded once. This chain connects TRBV9 to TRBJ1-6; D remains ambiguous. From germline, CDR1 is SGDLS and CDR2 YYNGEE. The CDR3 contains 15 residues. V shed 3 bases and J shed 17 bases, with 24 bases lying between them. The CDR3 sequence: CASSASGIVYEPFHF. DNA of the CDR3: TGTGCCAGCAGCGCGTCGGGAATAGTCTACGAGCCGTTCCACTTT.

In regard to this clonotype: Its ends do not fully match the called genes, so a read error is possible. The chain combines TRBV9 with TRBJ2-3; 9 bases align to TRBD1. Germline CDR1 and CDR2: SGDLS and YYNGEE. The length of the CDR3 is 16 residues. Written as DNA, the CDR3 is TGTGCCAGCAGCGCACAGGGGACAGGGCATGAAGATTCGCAGTATTTT. Translation: CASSAQGTGHEDSQYF. Full variable domain (remainder filled in from reference TRBV9 and TRBJ2-3): DSGVTQTPKHLITATGQRVTLRCSPRSGDLSVYWYQQSLDQGLQFLIQYYNGEERAKGNILERFSAQQFPDLHSELNLSSLELGDSALYFCASSAQGTGHEDSQYFGPGTRLTVL.

This clonotype was detected once. The chain links TRBV20-1 to TRBJ1-2, with TRBD1 as a possible D gene (6 bases). The CDR3 extends over 11 amino acids. V lost 7 bases and J 12 bases, leaving 18 bases between the germline ends. Germline V gene sequence: CDR1 DFQATT, CDR2 SNEGSKA (reference sequence). DNA of the CDR3: TGCAGTGTGGTCGGGACAAACTACGACACCTTC. This sequence encodes CSVVGTNYDTF.

This rearrangement joins TRBV9 to TRBJ2-5; 8 bases map to TRBD2. The CDR3 consists of 14 residues. Germline assignment: CDR1 SGDLS and CDR2 YYNGEE. With 2 bases clipped from V and 7 bases from J, the junction kept 7 bases outside the gene matches. The chain's CDR3 is CASSVPGGLVTQYF. CDR3 nucleotides: TGTGCCAGCAGCGTGCCGGGGGGGCTTGTGACCCAGTACTTC.

As for this clonotype: A single base separates this from a much larger clone, so it may be a read error. V is TRBV6-1 and J is TRBJ1-1; D is uncertain. This CDR3 region has 11 residues. Germline V gives CDR1 MNHNS, CDR2 SASEGT. With 0 bases removed from V and 11 bases from J, the gap between germline ends came to 7 bases. The CDR3 protein is CASSEAAGAFF. The CDR3 DNA follows: TGTGCCAGCAGTGAAGCGGCGGGTGCTTTCTTT.

A note on this clonotype: The junction shows a germline mismatch at one end, possibly a read error. V is TRBV7-3 and J is TRBJ1-1; D not certain. This CDR3 is 13 amino acids long. In germline, CDR1 is SGHTA, CDR2 FQGTGA. The DNA for the CDR3 is TGTGCCAGCAGCGTTGAGGTTCACACTGAAGGTGTCTTT. The encoded protein is CASSVEVHTEGVF.

This clonotype was counted a few times. In DNA, the CDR3 is TGTGCCAGCAGCGTAGGCCAGGGGGGAGATACGCAGTATTTT. This sequence encodes CASSVGQGGDTQYF. This chain connects TRBV9 to TRBJ2-3; a possible D gene is TRBD1 (7 bases). Germline V gene data show CDR1 as SGDLS and CDR2 as YYNGEE. The V and J ends lost 0 bases and 5 bases respectively, with 10 bases between them. CDR3 size: 14 residues.